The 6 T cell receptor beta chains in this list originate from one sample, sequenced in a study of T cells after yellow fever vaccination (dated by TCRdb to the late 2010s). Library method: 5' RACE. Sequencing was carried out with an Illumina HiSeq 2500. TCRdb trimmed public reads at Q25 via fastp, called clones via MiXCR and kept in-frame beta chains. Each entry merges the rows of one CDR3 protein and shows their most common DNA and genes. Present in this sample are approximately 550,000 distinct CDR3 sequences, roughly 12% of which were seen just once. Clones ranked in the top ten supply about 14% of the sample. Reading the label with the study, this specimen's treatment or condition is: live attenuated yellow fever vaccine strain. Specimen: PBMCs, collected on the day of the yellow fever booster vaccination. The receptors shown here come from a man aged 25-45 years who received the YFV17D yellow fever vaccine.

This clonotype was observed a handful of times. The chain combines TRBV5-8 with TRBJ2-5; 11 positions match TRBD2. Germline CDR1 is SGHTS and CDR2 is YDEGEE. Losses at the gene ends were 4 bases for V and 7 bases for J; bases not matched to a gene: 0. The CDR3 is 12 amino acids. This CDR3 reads CASSLAGGTQYF. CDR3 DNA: TGTGCCAGCAGCCTAGCGGGAGGGACCCAGTACTTC.

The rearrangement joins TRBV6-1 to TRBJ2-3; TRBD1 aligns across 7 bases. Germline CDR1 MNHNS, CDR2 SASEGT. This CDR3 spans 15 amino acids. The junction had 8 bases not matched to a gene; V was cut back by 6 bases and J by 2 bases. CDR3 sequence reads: CASSKGQLITDTQYF. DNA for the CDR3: TGTGCCAGCAGCAAGGGACAGCTAATCACAGATACGCAGTATTTT.

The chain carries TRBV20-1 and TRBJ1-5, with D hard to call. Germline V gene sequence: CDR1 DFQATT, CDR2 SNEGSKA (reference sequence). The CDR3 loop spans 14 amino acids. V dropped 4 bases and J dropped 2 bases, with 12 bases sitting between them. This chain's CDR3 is CSATLGGGNQPQHF. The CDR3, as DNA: TGCAGTGCTACTTTGGGTGGGGGCAATCAGCCCCAGCATTTT.

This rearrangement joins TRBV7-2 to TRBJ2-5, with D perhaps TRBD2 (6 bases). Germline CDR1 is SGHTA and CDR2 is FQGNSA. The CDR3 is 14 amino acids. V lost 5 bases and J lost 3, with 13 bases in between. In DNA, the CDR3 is TGTGCCAGCAGCCGCCGGCTAGCGAAAGAGACCCAGTACTTC. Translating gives CASSRRLAKETQYF.

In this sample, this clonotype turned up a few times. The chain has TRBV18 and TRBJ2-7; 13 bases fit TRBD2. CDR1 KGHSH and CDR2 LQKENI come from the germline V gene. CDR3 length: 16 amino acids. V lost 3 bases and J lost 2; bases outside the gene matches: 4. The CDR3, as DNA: TGTGCCAGCTCACCGACCGGGACTAGCGGGACCTACGAGCAGTACTTC. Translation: CASSPTGTSGTYEQYF.

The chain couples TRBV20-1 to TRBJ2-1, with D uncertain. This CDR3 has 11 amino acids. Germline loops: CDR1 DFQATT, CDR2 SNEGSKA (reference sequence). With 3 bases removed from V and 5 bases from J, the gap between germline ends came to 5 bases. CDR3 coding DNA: TGCAGTGCTAGCCAGAACAATGAGCAGTTCTTC. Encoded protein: CSASQNNEQFF.